The clone carrying this T cell receptor beta chain was seen once. The data were taken from a study of cytomegalovirus exposure and HLA in healthy donors. The V gene end was trimmed by 5 bases and the J gene end by 5 bases; junction bases not matched to a gene: 9. Germline CDR1 reads MDHEN; CDR2 reads SYDVKM. This CDR3 is built from 15 residues. This PCR relied on a set of 60 Vbeta primers and 13 Jbeta primers. Produced via immunoSEQ multiplex PCR; TCRdb's table is partial and in-frame only. The sample holds roughly 120,000 clones; about 80% are singletons and the top ten take around 3.6%. This sequence originates from a man aged 40-55 years in good health and CMV-seronegative. V usage is TRBV28 and J usage is TRBJ2-1; TRBD2 matches at 7 bases. Sequenced material: PBMCs. The CDR3 DNA is TGTGCCAGCAGTCCGGAGCGGGGTACCCACAATGAGCAGTTCTTC. Translating it yields CASSPERGTHNEQFF.